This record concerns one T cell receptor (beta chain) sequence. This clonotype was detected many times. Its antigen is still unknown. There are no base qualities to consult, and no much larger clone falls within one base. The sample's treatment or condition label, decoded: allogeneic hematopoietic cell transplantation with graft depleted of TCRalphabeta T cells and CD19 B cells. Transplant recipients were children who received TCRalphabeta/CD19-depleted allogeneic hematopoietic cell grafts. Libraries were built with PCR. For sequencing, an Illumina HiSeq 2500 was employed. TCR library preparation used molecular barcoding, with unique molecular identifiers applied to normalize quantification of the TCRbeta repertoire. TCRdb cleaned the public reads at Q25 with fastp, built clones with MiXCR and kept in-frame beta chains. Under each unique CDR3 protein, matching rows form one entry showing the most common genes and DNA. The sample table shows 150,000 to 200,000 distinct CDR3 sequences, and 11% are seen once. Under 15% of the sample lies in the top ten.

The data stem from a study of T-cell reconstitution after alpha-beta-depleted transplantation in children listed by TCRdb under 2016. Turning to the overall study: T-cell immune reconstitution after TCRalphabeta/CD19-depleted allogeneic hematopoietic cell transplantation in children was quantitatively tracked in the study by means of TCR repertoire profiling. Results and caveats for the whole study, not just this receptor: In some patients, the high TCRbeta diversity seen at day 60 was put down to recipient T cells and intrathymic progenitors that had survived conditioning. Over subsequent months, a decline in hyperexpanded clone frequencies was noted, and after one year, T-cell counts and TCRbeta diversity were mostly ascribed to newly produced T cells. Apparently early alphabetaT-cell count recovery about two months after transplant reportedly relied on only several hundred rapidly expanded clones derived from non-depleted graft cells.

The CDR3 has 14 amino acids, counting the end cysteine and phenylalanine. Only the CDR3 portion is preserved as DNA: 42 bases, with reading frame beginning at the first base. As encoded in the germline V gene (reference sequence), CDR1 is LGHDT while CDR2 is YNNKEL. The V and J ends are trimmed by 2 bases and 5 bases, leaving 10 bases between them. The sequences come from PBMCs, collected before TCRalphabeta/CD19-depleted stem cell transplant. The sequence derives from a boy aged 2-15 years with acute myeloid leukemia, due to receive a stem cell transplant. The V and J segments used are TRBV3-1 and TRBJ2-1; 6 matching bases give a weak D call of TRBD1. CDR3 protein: CASSQIWDNNEQFF. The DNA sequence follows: TGTGCCAGCAGCCAAATCTGGGACAACAATGAGCAGTTCTTC.